What follows are 8 T cell receptor beta chains derived from one specimen sequenced in a study of T cell responses to AZD1222 COVID-19 vaccine. Repertoires were generated with immunoSEQ multiplex PCR, while TCRdb's copy carries only in-frame clones and drops some. This sample has some 130,000 clones, with approximately 90% found just once. Material: peripheral blood, obtained on day 0 of AZD1222 vaccination. The source is an adult in good health.

The V and J genes are TRBV24-1 and TRBJ2-5, with D possibly TRBD2 on 7 matching bases. Germline V CDR1 and CDR2: KGHDR, SFDVKD. V was cut by 1 base and J by 5 bases, with 16 bases left in between. This CDR3 is built from 16 residues. CDR3 in DNA: TGTGCCACCAGTGATTTTAACAGGGAGGGATGGGAGACCCAGTACTTC. It specifies CATSDFNREGWETQYF.

This chain links TRBV24-1 with TRBJ1-3; a possible D gene is TRBD1 (6 bases). The germline V gene has CDR1 KGHDR and CDR2 SFDVKD. V was clipped by 3 bases and J by 0 bases, with 11 bases between them. The CDR3 spans 16 residues. CDR3 coding DNA: TGTGCCACCAGTGATGGACAGTTCTCCTCTGGAAACACCATATATTTT. It specifies CATSDGQFSSGNTIYF.

The CDR3 loop reads CASSPGYGRYGYTF. The DNA of the CDR3 is TGTGCCAGCTCCCCCGGGTATGGGCGGTATGGCTACACCTTC. The chain couples TRBV18 to TRBJ1-2; no definite D call. The CDR3 length is 14 residues. Germline CDR1 and CDR2: KGHSH and LQKENI. The V gene lost 6 bases and the J gene lost 5 bases, with 16 bases spanning the gap.

This clone was seen only a few times. The J gene is TRBJ2-7, the V gene TRBV28, with 8 bases identical to TRBD1. Per the germline V gene, CDR1 is MDHEN and CDR2 is SYDVKM. This CDR3 has 14 residues. The junction had 4 bases not matched to a gene; V was cut back by 5 bases and J by 1 base. CDR3 nucleotides: TGTGCCAGCAGTCTCGGACAGGGTTCCTACGAGCAGTACTTC. Residues: CASSLGQGSYEQYF.

The rearrangement links TRBV5-6 to TRBJ1-1; D remains ambiguous. Germline V gives CDR1 SGHDT, CDR2 YYEEEE. The germline V and J ends were trimmed by 1 base and 1 base, with 5 bases remaining between them. The CDR3 contains 13 residues. The CDR3: CASSLTENTEAFF. The CDR3 DNA sequence: TGTGCCAGCAGCTTGACAGAGAACACTGAAGCTTTCTTT.

The chain is built from TRBV4-3 and TRBJ2-7; maybe TRBD1 (5 bases). CDR3 size: 15 residues. V lost 1 base and J 3 bases, leaving 13 bases between the germline ends. Germline lookup yields CDR1 LGHNA and CDR2 YSLEER. The CDR3 DNA is TGCGCCAGCAGCCAAGGACCAGGGTCGGGCTACGAGCAGTACTTC. This encodes CASSQGPGSGYEQYF.

The J gene is TRBJ1-5, the V gene TRBV19, with D hard to call. Germline V gene lookup returns CDR1 LNHDA and CDR2 SQIVND (reference sequence). CDR3 length equals 17 residues. The V end lost 3 bases, the J end lost 4 bases, and 19 bases lay between the germline ends. DNA for the CDR3: TGTGCCAGTAGTATTGGGCGTCGGCGCGCGGTGAATCAGCCCCAGCATTTT. Its protein is CASSIGRRRAVNQPQHF.

V is TRBV7-9 and J is TRBJ1-4, with D maybe TRBD1 (5 bases). This CDR3 has 17 amino acids. The V gene lost 2 bases and the J gene lost 6 bases, with 19 bases spanning the gap. Germline V CDR1 and CDR2: SEHNR, FQNEAQ (reference sequence). The CDR3 DNA follows: TGTGCCAGCAGCTTATGGGGGTGGGGAGGAGGAGATGAAAAACTGTTTTTT. This codes for CASSLWGWGGGDEKLFF.